This TCR beta chain was documented in a study of T cells in Graves' hyperthyroidism and ophthalmopathy. Ophthalmopathy cases met thresholds of Clinical Activity Score at least 3, NOSPECS grade at least 4 and duration under 3 months. PBMCs were collected from an approximately 9.2 ml volume of fresh peripheral blood. This clonotype was picked up a small number of times. Its antigen remains unknown. Regarding the study as a whole: Peripheral blood also featured most of the thyroid clonotypes expanded above 0.001. Ophthalmopathy was separated from stable hyperthyroidism by a 13 V-J model.

RNA transcripts served as the template for amplifying TCR beta CDR3 regions. The HTBI primer set was used in a first-round RT-PCR of the TCR CDR3. MiXCR was run by TCRdb on the multiplex PCR reads, yielding one entry per CDR3 protein. The profile shows about 520,000 distinct CDR3 sequences, approximately 25% of them singletons. Trimming took 10 bases from V and 0 from J, leaving 15 bases between them. Germline V CDR1 and CDR2: MDHEN, SYDVKM. CDR3 size: 14 residues. V gene TRBV28 combines with J gene TRBJ1-1; D is unclear. This clonotype was sampled from a woman aged 25 to 39 with Graves' ophthalmopathy. The sequencing input was blood. In DNA form, the CDR3 reads TGTGCCACATCCAGTTTAGGTATGAACACTGAAGCTTTCTTT. This translates into CATSSLGMNTEAFF.